The 19 T cell receptor beta chains in this list originate from one sample, sequenced in a study of T-cell memory formation after mild COVID-19. TCRdb recomputed calls from the 5' RACE reads with MiXCR, one row per CDR3 protein. The table includes roughly 300,000 distinct CDR3 sequences, 15% to 20% detected once. The sample taken for sequencing was PBMCs or a T cell subset sorted from them (not recorded which). The receptors shown here come from a man aged 18-30 years who had mild COVID-19 (a few samples of this study predate the infection). Cell type and time point are not known.

This clonotype showed up just a few times. The chain couples TRBV7-9 to TRBJ2-3, with D possibly matching TRBD1 (6 bases). The length of the CDR3 is 14 residues. V lost 6 bases and J lost 4, with 14 bases in between. The germline gives CDR1 SEHNR, CDR2 FQNEAQ (reference sequence). The CDR3 DNA reads TGTGCCAGCAGGACAGGACGGGTACCAGATACGCAGTATTTT. Amino acids: CASRTGRVPDTQYF.

The V and J genes are TRBV11-2 and TRBJ2-6; a weak D match, TRBD1 (6 bases). The germline V gene has CDR1 SGHAT and CDR2 FQNNGV. Trimming pared 5 bases from V and 0 bases from J, leaving 20 bases between. There are 19 residues in the CDR3. The CDR3 sequence: CASSGRNGRGTSGANVLTF. CDR3 sequence (DNA): TGTGCCAGCAGCGGGCGGAACGGCAGGGGTACCTCTGGGGCCAACGTCCTGACTTTC.

As regards this clonotype: The junction and the germline gene differ at one end; a read error may be behind it. The genes are TRBV27 and TRBJ2-1; no definite D call. The germline V gene has CDR1 MNHEY and CDR2 SMNVEV (reference sequence). The CDR3 totals 13 residues. The CDR3 sequence: CASNSHSNNEQFF. The CDR3 DNA sequence: TGTGCCAGCAACTCCCACTCCAACAATGAGCAGTTCTTC.

This clonotype occurred a few times. V gene TRBV12-3 or TRBV12-4 combines with J gene TRBJ2-7, with D perhaps TRBD2 (6 bases). The ends were cut back, 3 bases at V and 0 bases at J, with 12 bases in the middle. The CDR3 is 15 residues long. CDR3 bases: TGTGCCAGCAGTTTCCAGGGACTCAGCTCCTACGAGCAGTACGTC. Amino acid sequence: CASSFQGLSSYEQYV.

The rearrangement links TRBV7-6 to TRBJ1-4, with 7 nucleotides matching TRBD1. Trimming took 5 bases from V and 5 from J; bases not matched to a gene: 8. This CDR3 is 15 amino acids long. Looked up from germline, CDR1 is SGHVS and CDR2 is FNYEAQ. CDR3 sequence: CASSGAGGLNEKLFF. The CDR3 coding sequence is TGTGCCAGCAGCGGAGCAGGGGGTCTAAATGAAAAACTGTTTTTT.

There are many counts of this clonotype. DNA of the CDR3: TGTGCCAGCAGATTTTGGGATGAGCAGTTCTTC. Encoded protein: CASRFWDEQFF. V usage is TRBV6-5 and J usage is TRBJ2-1; the D is unclear. Trimming shortened V by 6 bases and J by 8 bases, and 8 bases separated the two germline ends. This CDR3 region has 11 residues. Germline V CDR1 and CDR2: MNHEY, SVGAGI.

The V and J genes are TRBV5-1 and TRBJ2-5; 9 nucleotides agree with TRBD1. This CDR3 region has 15 residues. J lost 6 bases, V lost 2 bases, and 8 bases had no gene match. Looked up from germline, CDR1 is SGHRS and CDR2 is YFSETQ. This CDR3 reads CASSFTGTGRQTQYF. The CDR3 bases are TGCGCCAGCAGCTTTACCGGGACAGGGCGGCAGACCCAGTACTTC.

This clonotype was observed a handful of times. CDR3: CASSSRGWNQPQHF. DNA of the CDR3: TGTGCCAGCAGCTCCAGGGGATGGAATCAGCCCCAGCATTTT. The chain couples TRBV7-2 to TRBJ1-5; possible D gene TRBD1, 6 bases. CDR1 SGHTA and CDR2 FQGNSA come from the germline V gene. With 4 bases removed from V and 4 bases from J, the gap between germline ends came to 11 bases. This CDR3 is 14 amino acids long.

In this sample, this clonotype turned up a few times. The chain carries TRBV20-1 and TRBJ1-4; 9 bases align to TRBD1. Germline V CDR1 and CDR2: DFQATT, SNEGSKA (reference sequence). This CDR3 has 16 amino acids. The junction had 5 bases not matched to a gene; V was cut back by 0 bases and J by 3 bases. The CDR3: CSARDSGQGPNEKLFF. CDR3 nucleotides: TGCAGTGCTAGAGATTCGGGACAGGGCCCTAATGAAAAACTGTTTTTT.

This chain connects TRBV10-3 to TRBJ2-3; 7 nucleotides agree with TRBD2. The germline V gene has CDR1 ENHRY and CDR2 SYGVKD. This CDR3 is built from 11 residues. V trimming: 8 bases; J trimming: 4 bases; junction bases outside the gene matches: 0. CDR3 DNA sequence: TGTGCCATCGGGGGGGCAGATACGCAGTATTTT. Its protein is CAIGGADTQYF.

In this sample, this clonotype turned up a few times. The V gene is TRBV5-1, the J gene TRBJ2-7; 7 bases align to TRBD2. Per germline, CDR1 SGHRS and CDR2 YFSETQ. Trimming cost V 4 bases and J 3 bases; bases outside gene matches: 4. The CDR3 is 13 residues long. As DNA, the CDR3 is TGCGCCAGCAGCCGGCCGGGGGGCTACGAGCAGTACTTC. It codes for CASSRPGGYEQYF.

This clonotype turned up a few times. The chain employs TRBV29-1 and TRBJ2-7; the D is unclear. Trimming pared 7 bases from V and 4 bases from J, leaving 8 bases between. Germline V lookup: CDR1 SQVTM, CDR2 ANQGSEA. The CDR3 is 10 residues long. CDR3 region: CSALAYEQYF. CDR3 DNA sequence: TGCAGCGCCTTGGCGTACGAGCAGTACTTC.

This clonotype has just a few counts. The V call is TRBV6-2 or TRBV6-3, the J call TRBJ2-2, with unresolved D. The germline V and J ends were trimmed by 4 bases and 9 bases, with 9 bases remaining between them. CDR3 length: 12 residues. Germline CDR1 MNHEY, CDR2 SVGEGT. The CDR3 here is CASSFLPRELFF. The DNA for the CDR3 is TGTGCCAGCAGTTTCCTTCCCAGGGAGCTGTTTTTT.

The rearrangement joins TRBV7-2 to TRBJ1-6; the D gene is possibly TRBD1 (5 bases). This CDR3 is built from 14 residues. V shed 5 bases and J shed 7 bases, with 12 bases lying between them. Germline V gene data show CDR1 as SGHTA and CDR2 as FQGNSA. The chain's CDR3 is CASSLRVTNSPLHF. The CDR3 nucleotides read TGTGCCAGCAGCCTCAGGGTCACCAATTCACCCCTCCACTTT.

The chain links TRBV12-3 or TRBV12-4 to TRBJ1-1; D is undetermined. The CDR3 contains 13 residues. V was pared by 0 bases and J by 3 bases, with 5 bases between. CDR3 sequence: CASSLAQDTEAFF. CDR3 bases: TGTGCCAGCAGTTTAGCGCAGGACACTGAAGCTTTCTTT.

This clonotype was observed a handful of times. The V gene is TRBV18, the J gene TRBJ2-3; maybe TRBD1 (5 bases). The CDR3 contains 15 residues. CDR1 is KGHSH and CDR2 is LQKENI in the germline V gene. The V and J ends lost 0 bases and 0 bases respectively, with 7 bases between them. The CDR3 loop is CASSPPGLSTDTQYF. In DNA, the CDR3 is TGTGCCAGCTCACCACCGGGGCTTAGCACAGATACGCAGTATTTT.

The chain uses TRBV5-5 and TRBJ2-2; D is uncertain. V gave up 3 bases and J gave up 9 bases, with 12 bases separating them. Germline lookup yields CDR1 SGHKS and CDR2 YYEKEE (reference sequence). The CDR3 is made up of 13 amino acids. The CDR3 region is CASSSYLHRELFF. DNA for the CDR3: TGTGCCAGCAGCTCTTACCTCCACCGGGAGCTGTTTTTT.

The chain carries TRBV5-1 and TRBJ2-3; 10 bases agree with TRBD2. V was clipped by 4 bases and J by 4 bases; unmatched bases: 3. This CDR3 contains 14 residues. Germline V gene lookup returns CDR1 SGHRS and CDR2 YFSETQ. The DNA of the CDR3 is TGCGCCAGCAGCACCCTAGCGGGAGCAGATACGCAGTATTTT. Residues: CASSTLAGADTQYF.

Worth noting for this clonotype: Mismatch with germline at one junction end may stem from a read error. The J gene is TRBJ2-5, the V gene TRBV7-7, with D perhaps TRBD1 or TRBD2 (6 bases each). This CDR3 comprises 14 residues. Germline V gene data show CDR1 as SSHAT and CDR2 as FNYEAQ (reference sequence). DNA for the CDR3: TGTGCTAGCAGCGCGGGACAAATCCAAGAGACCCAGTACTTC. Protein sequence: CASSAGQIQETQYF.